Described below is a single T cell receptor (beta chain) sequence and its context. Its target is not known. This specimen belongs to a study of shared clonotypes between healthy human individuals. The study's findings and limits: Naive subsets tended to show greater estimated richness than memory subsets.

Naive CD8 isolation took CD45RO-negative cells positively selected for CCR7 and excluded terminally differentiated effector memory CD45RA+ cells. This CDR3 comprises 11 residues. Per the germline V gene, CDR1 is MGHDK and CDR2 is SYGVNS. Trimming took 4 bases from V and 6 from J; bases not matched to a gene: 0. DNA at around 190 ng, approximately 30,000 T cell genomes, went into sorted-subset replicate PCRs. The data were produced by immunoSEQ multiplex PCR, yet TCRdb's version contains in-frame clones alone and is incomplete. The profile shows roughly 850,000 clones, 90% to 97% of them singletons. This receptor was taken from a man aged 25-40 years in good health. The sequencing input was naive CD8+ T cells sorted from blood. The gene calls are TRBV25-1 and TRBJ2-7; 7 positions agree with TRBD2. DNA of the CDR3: TGTGCCAGCAGTGCGGGAGGCGAGCAGTACTTC. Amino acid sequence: CASSAGGEQYF.